These 21 T cell receptor beta chains came from one sample sequenced in a study of T-cell memory formation after mild COVID-19. TCRdb re-analysed the 5' RACE reads in MiXCR, keeping a single row per CDR3 protein. The repertoire includes under 650,000 distinct CDR3 sequences, 18% of them detected once, and about 12% sits in the top ten. The source material was PBMCs or a T cell subset sorted from them (not recorded which). The receptors derive from an adult woman who had mild COVID-19 (a few samples of this study predate the infection). Cell type and time point are not known.

The chain recombines TRBV11-2 with TRBJ2-7; D gene ambiguous. The CDR3 covers 15 residues. CDR1 SGHAT and CDR2 FQNNGV come from the germline V gene. Deletions cut 2 bases from V and 2 bases from J, with 13 bases between. DNA of the CDR3: TGTGCCAGCAGCTTAAATACGGTTAACACCTACGAGCAGTACTTC. Its translation: CASSLNTVNTYEQYF.

This chain connects TRBV5-1 to TRBJ1-1; 7 bases map to TRBD1. V shed 4 bases and J 1 base; nucleotides not matched to a gene: 4. CDR3 size: 14 residues. Germline V gene sequence: CDR1 SGHRS, CDR2 YFSETQ. The CDR3 protein is CASSPGTENTEAFF. The CDR3 bases are TGCGCCAGCAGCCCCGGGACAGAGAACACTGAAGCTTTCTTT.

The chain combines TRBV3-1 with TRBJ1-1; 11 nucleotides align to TRBD1. V was pared by 3 bases and J by 4 bases, with 4 bases of the junction left unmatched. In germline, CDR1 is LGHDT, CDR2 YNNKEL (reference sequence). This CDR3 is built from 15 residues. Here the CDR3 DNA reads TGTGCCAGCAGCCAGTGGGACAGGGGGGGCACTGAAGCTTTCTTT. This gives the protein CASSQWDRGGTEAFF.

The V gene is TRBV7-2, the J gene TRBJ2-7; 12 bases agree with TRBD2. The ends lost 5 bases at V and 4 bases at J; junction bases unmatched: 9. The CDR3 is 16 residues long. Germline V gene sequence: CDR1 SGHTA, CDR2 FQGNSA. The CDR3 nucleotides read TGTGCCAGCAGCCCGTACCTAGCGGGAGGGCAATACGAGCAGTACTTC. Its translation is CASSPYLAGGQYEQYF.

The sample holds a few counts of this clonotype. V usage is TRBV18 and J usage is TRBJ2-1; 10 bases line up with TRBD2. The CDR3 loop spans 16 amino acids. The V and J ends lost 3 bases and 6 bases, in that order; junction bases with no gene match: 8. Germline CDR1 and CDR2: KGHSH and LQKENI. For the CDR3, the DNA is TGTGCCAGCTCACCCCCGGTAGCGGGAGGTATCAATGAGCAGTTCTTC. Translating it yields CASSPPVAGGINEQFF.

The sample holds a few counts of this clonotype. V usage is TRBV6-2 or TRBV6-3 and J usage is TRBJ1-4, with TRBD1 matching 7 bases. This CDR3 has 19 residues. The germline gives CDR1 MNHEY, CDR2 SVGEGT. The V and J ends lost 6 bases and 0 bases, in that order; junction bases with no gene match: 16. CDR3 protein: CASRNQPDRRRPTNEKLFF. In DNA form, the CDR3 reads TGTGCCAGCAGAAATCAACCGGACAGGCGAAGACCAACTAATGAAAAACTGTTTTTT.

There are a few counts of this clonotype. The chain recombines TRBV4-1 with TRBJ1-2, with TRBD1 matching 10 bases. The CDR3 loop spans 17 amino acids. The trim removed 0 bases at V and 8 bases at J, leaving 12 bases unmatched. From germline, CDR1 is MGHRA and CDR2 YSYEKL. The CDR3, as DNA: TGCGCCAGCAGCCAAGAAGCGGGGGACAGGGGACCAGAGGGCTACACCTTC. It specifies CASSQEAGDRGPEGYTF.

This clonotype was observed a few times. Here the CDR3 reads CASSPTVGRVESYEQYF. CDR3 nucleotide sequence: TGCGCCAGCAGCCCTACTGTTGGGAGGGTTGAATCCTACGAGCAGTACTTC. The chain carries TRBV4-3 and TRBJ2-7; 7 nucleotides match TRBD2. The CDR3 is made up of 17 amino acids. The V gene's germline CDR1 is LGHNA and CDR2 YSLEER. The trim removed 4 bases at V and 1 base at J, leaving 13 bases unmatched.

This clonotype was seen a handful of times. V is TRBV30 and J is TRBJ2-7, with 8 bases identical to TRBD2. The CDR3 has 13 residues. Trimming at V came to 3 bases and at J to 2 bases, leaving 3 bases not matched to a gene. Looked up from germline, CDR1 is GTSNPN and CDR2 is SVGIG (reference sequence). CDR3 DNA: TGTGCCTGGAGGACGGGAGGGACCTACGAGCAGTACTTC. It translates to CAWRTGGTYEQYF.

This clonotype appeared a few times. V is TRBV7-3 and J is TRBJ2-5, with 7 bases that match TRBD1. Losses at the gene ends were 8 bases for V and 2 bases for J; bases not matched to a gene: 8. The CDR3 covers 14 residues. Germline values: CDR1 SGHTA, CDR2 FQGTGA. The CDR3 bases are TGTGCCAGCTGGAGACAGGGAAAACAAGAGACCCAGTACTTC. Protein: CASWRQGKQETQYF.

The V gene is TRBV23-1, the J gene TRBJ1-1; D is uncertain. TRBV23-1 is noted as an ORF with a role that remains uncertain. CDR3 length equals 13 residues. V was cut by 10 bases and J by 0 bases, with 12 bases left in between. The CDR3 DNA follows: TGCGCCATACTAGGGCAGTTGAACACTGAAGCTTTCTTT. Translated: CAILGQLNTEAFF.

This clonotype was picked up a small number of times. The CDR3 loop reads CASSYQVGRETQYF. CDR3 nucleotides: TGTGCCAGCAGTTACCAGGTTGGAAGAGAGACCCAGTACTTC. This chain joins TRBV6-5 and TRBJ2-5, with D hard to call. Germline V gives CDR1 MNHEY, CDR2 SVGAGI. The CDR3 sequence is 14 residues long. V lost 2 bases to trimming and J lost 4 bases, with 11 bases between them.

This clonotype was seen more than once but under ten times. This chain links TRBV25-1 with TRBJ2-1; no clear D. V was trimmed by 3 bases and J by 0 bases, leaving 9 bases between them. Looked up from germline, CDR1 is MGHDK and CDR2 is SYGVNS. The CDR3 runs 15 residues. In DNA, the CDR3 is TGTGCCAGCAGTGAGAGTCTTAGCTCCTACAATGAGCAGTTCTTC. Its protein product is CASSESLSSYNEQFF.

The count of this clonotype is one. The V gene is TRBV25-1, the J gene TRBJ1-4; D unresolved. The CDR3 runs to 16 residues. Germline CDR1 is MGHDK and CDR2 is SYGVNS. V lost 5 bases and J 8 bases, leaving 21 bases between the germline ends. Written as DNA, the CDR3 is TGTGCCAGCAGTCCACATAATTCCGGTTTAGGGGAAAAACTGTTTTTT. It translates to CASSPHNSGLGEKLFF. The full variable domain, its missing parts supplied by reference TRBV25-1 and TRBJ1-4, is EADIYQTPRYLVIGTGKKITLECSQTMGHDKMYWYQQDPGMELHLIHYSYGVNSTEKGDLSSESTVSRIRTEHFPLTLESARPSHTSQYLCASSPHNSGLGEKLFFGSGTQLSVL.

This chain connects TRBV18 to TRBJ1-1; 7 positions agree with TRBD1. The germline gives CDR1 KGHSH, CDR2 LQKENI. The V and J ends lost 3 bases and 6 bases, in that order; junction bases with no gene match: 4. The CDR3 loop spans 13 amino acids. The CDR3 sequence: CASSPQGTAEAFF. In DNA form, the CDR3 reads TGTGCCAGCTCACCTCAGGGGACAGCTGAAGCTTTCTTT.

The rearrangement uses TRBV18 and TRBJ1-2; no clear D. The V gene lost 1 base and the J gene lost 2 bases, with 8 bases spanning the gap. The CDR3 is 14 amino acids. CDR1 and CDR2 (germline): KGHSH, LQKENI. The CDR3 sequence: CASSPLVGNYGYTF. The CDR3 DNA is TGTGCCAGCTCACCACTGGTGGGGAACTATGGCTACACCTTC.

This clonotype was detected a few times. The chain is built from TRBV4-1 and TRBJ1-1, with D uncertain. The CDR3 totals 14 residues. CDR1 and CDR2 from the germline V gene are MGHRA and YSYEKL. V lost 1 base and J lost 5, with 11 bases in between. The CDR3 nucleotides are TGCGCCAGCAGCCAAGTCTGGCCTGCAACTGAAGCTTTCTTT. It yields the protein CASSQVWPATEAFF.

The rearrangement uses TRBV20-1 and TRBJ2-3; 10 nucleotides line up with TRBD1. Per the germline V gene, CDR1 is DFQATT and CDR2 is SNEGSKA (reference sequence). The V and J ends lost 5 bases and 0 bases, in that order; junction bases with no gene match: 2. The CDR3 runs to 14 residues. CDR3 nucleotide sequence: TGCAGTGCTGGGACAGGGGCTAGCACAGATACGCAGTATTTT. Its protein product is CSAGTGASTDTQYF.

The gene calls are TRBV6-1 and TRBJ1-5; no clear D gene. The CDR3 covers 13 residues. CDR1 is MNHNS and CDR2 is SASEGT in the germline V gene. The V end was cut by 4 bases, the J end by 6 bases, with 10 bases between. The CDR3 nucleotides read TGTGCCAGCAGTGGGATGGGGTTTCAGCCCCAGCATTTT. Its translation: CASSGMGFQPQHF.

This clonotype has a handful of counts. One end of the junction varies from germline; a read error may be responsible. V and J are TRBV25-1 and TRBJ2-7, with no clear D. This CDR3 contains 11 residues. Per the germline V gene, CDR1 is MGHDK and CDR2 is SYGVNS. The CDR3 is CASGDRSEQYF. In DNA form, the CDR3 reads TGTGCCAGCGGTGATCGGAGCGAGCAGTACTTC.

This clonotype showed up just a few times. V usage is TRBV7-2 and J usage is TRBJ1-1; 11 bases are shared with TRBD1. CDR3 size: 15 residues. Looked up from germline, CDR1 is SGHTA and CDR2 is FQGNSA. With 5 bases clipped from V and 7 bases from J, the junction kept 9 bases outside the gene matches. CDR3 protein: CASSLSGTGGNEAFF. The CDR3 bases are TGTGCCAGCAGCCTCTCCGGGACAGGGGGGAATGAAGCTTTCTTT.